This T cell receptor beta chain was captured in a study of vaccination effects on CD4 cells after COVID-19. General study results and limits: Early timepoints after infection were absent, and convalescent patients were few in the study. In vaccinees who were healthy, merely 1 out of 255 vaccine-induced clones cross-reacted with common cold coronaviruses.

Repertoires were generated with immunoSEQ multiplex PCR, while TCRdb's copy carries only in-frame clones and drops some. Of about 22,000 clones detected, approximately 70% appear once; the ten largest clones hold 12%. Sequencing in the ViraFEST assay came after antigen-specific CD4+ T cells had been expanded with viral peptide pools, which were used to stimulate PBMC. CD4+ T cell isolation took place after approximately 11 days of culture. With roughly 9.5 ug/ml peptides and roughly 11 IU/ml IL-2, fewer than 2.5 million PBMC per well were cultured. In the cultures, half the medium was exchanged for IL-2 medium on days 3 and 7. The CDR3 loop spans 15 amino acids. From germline, CDR1 is ENHRY and CDR2 SYGVKD. V shed 2 bases and J shed 5 bases, with 13 bases lying between them. Comments on this clone: Antigen unknown.

V usage is TRBV10-3 and J usage is TRBJ1-5; D unclear. The sequence derives from a human donor who received a COVID-19 vaccine. The material was CD4+ T cells from PBMCs cultured with HCoV-229E spike peptides, obtained before COVID-19 vaccination. In DNA form, the CDR3 reads TGTGCCATCAGTGAGGGTGAGGGCTCGTATCAGCCCCAGCATTTT. It encodes CAISEGEGSYQPQHF.